The 10 T cell receptor beta chains below all came from one sample that was sequenced in a study of T cell repertoires in cytomegalovirus infection. TCRdb re-called the reads through MiXCR, storing one row per CDR3 protein. The sample yields about 570,000 distinct CDR3 sequences, over 35% seen once. These TCRs are of unknown antigen specificity. Sequencing used cultured PBMCs, obtained from culture after CMV antigen stimulation. These receptors originate from a human donor in good health (CMV status not recorded). Some clones in this sample may be carry-over from other donors' samples.

The rearrangement links TRBV7-2 to TRBJ2-3; no firm D call. CDR1 and CDR2 from the germline V gene are SGHTA and FQGNSA. V lost 5 bases and J 6 bases, leaving 9 bases between the germline ends. The CDR3 runs 12 residues. CDR3 in amino acids: CASSPNSDTQYF. The CDR3 DNA follows: TGTGCCAGCAGCCCCAATTCGGATACGCAGTATTTT.

This clonotype occurred once. The V call is TRBV29-1, the J call TRBJ2-5; unclear D gene. From germline, CDR1 is SQVTM and CDR2 ANQGSEA. This CDR3 region has 11 residues. V was trimmed by 3 bases and J by 1 base, leaving 3 bases between them. The CDR3 nucleotides are TGCAGCGTTGATGGCCAAGAGACCCAGTACTTC. Residues: CSVDGQETQYF.

The chain is built from TRBV28 and TRBJ2-5; TRBD2 aligns across 16 bases. V gave up 5 bases and J gave up 4 bases; unmatched junction bases: 19. The CDR3 covers 21 residues. Looked up from germline, CDR1 is MDHEN and CDR2 is SYDVKM. This chain's CDR3 is CASSPSVGTSGGAGIGETQYF. Here the CDR3 DNA reads TGTGCCAGCAGTCCGTCCGTTGGGACTAGCGGGGGGGCCGGGATTGGAGAGACCCAGTACTTC.

This clonotype has a handful of counts. The chain recombines TRBV12-3 or TRBV12-4 with TRBJ2-3; D remains ambiguous. The length of the CDR3 is 15 residues. V dropped 1 base and J dropped 0 bases, with 8 bases sitting between them. The CDR3 region has the DNA TGTGCCAGCAGTTTAGTAGGGCGGAGCACAGATACGCAGTATTTT. Its protein is CASSLVGRSTDTQYF.

The gene calls are TRBV6-2 or TRBV6-3 and TRBJ2-3, with D possibly TRBD2 on 5 matching bases. Trimming removed 5 bases from V and 6 bases from J, with 9 bases in between. Germline CDR1 reads MNHEY; CDR2 reads SVGEGT. CDR3 size: 12 residues. CDR3 coding DNA: TGTGCCAGCAGTCGACTAATGGATACGCAGTATTTT. Protein sequence: CASSRLMDTQYF.

This chain links TRBV11-2 with TRBJ2-4; D not certain. V was shortened by 5 bases and J by 3 bases, with 11 bases between the two germline ends. This CDR3 is 14 amino acids long. Germline-derived CDR1 and CDR2 are SGHAT and FQNNGV. For the CDR3, the DNA is TGTGCCAGCAGCCCGAGGATGGACAAAAACATTCAGTACTTC. As protein: CASSPRMDKNIQYF.

The V call is TRBV20-1, the J call TRBJ1-6; the D gene is possibly TRBD1 (6 bases). The CDR3 extends over 15 amino acids. Germline V gene lookup returns CDR1 DFQATT and CDR2 SNEGSKA (reference sequence). Trimming removed 1 base at V and 9 bases at J, with 16 bases between. The CDR3 spells CSARGGWDKASPLHF. DNA of the CDR3: TGCAGTGCTAGAGGGGGCTGGGACAAAGCTTCACCCCTCCACTTT.

The J gene is TRBJ2-7, the V gene TRBV19, with 7 positions matching TRBD2. Germline values: CDR1 LNHDA, CDR2 SQIVND (reference sequence). The CDR3 contains 15 residues. Germline trimming cut 5 bases from V and 4 bases from J; bases unmatched to any gene: 11. The CDR3 protein is CASSSPQRGLYEQYF. The CDR3 DNA follows: TGTGCCAGTAGTTCCCCCCAGCGGGGCTTATACGAGCAGTACTTC.

This clonotype was found a few times. The rearrangement uses TRBV10-3 and TRBJ1-2; a possible D gene is TRBD1 (6 bases). Per germline, CDR1 ENHRY and CDR2 SYGVKD. CDR3 length equals 17 residues. The ends were cut back, 8 bases at V and 2 bases at J, with 24 bases in the middle. The CDR3 DNA reads TGTGCCATCCGTGGGGGAACCTGGGGGCCAGAAAACTATGGCTACACCTTC. It yields the protein CAIRGGTWGPENYGYTF.

CDR3 in amino acids: CASSTSKGTGRNQPQHF. Here the CDR3 DNA reads TGTGCCAGTAGCACCTCTAAAGGGACAGGAAGGAATCAGCCCCAGCATTTT. The chain recombines TRBV19 with TRBJ1-5; 8 bases line up with TRBD1. The CDR3 is made up of 17 amino acids. With 6 bases clipped from V and 4 bases from J, the junction kept 14 bases outside the gene matches. Germline V gives CDR1 LNHDA, CDR2 SQIVND (reference sequence).